This TCR beta chain was obtained from a study of T cells in Graves' hyperthyroidism and ophthalmopathy. Study context: Sampling of peripheral blood happened at initial diagnosis, prior to any treatment.

Orbital computed tomography, thyroid ultrasound, serum thyroxine and TRAb, and clinical symptoms together informed the diagnoses. TCR beta CDR3 regions were amplified from RNA transcripts. Using the HTBI primer set, a first-round RT-PCR was run on the TCR CDR3. One entry per CDR3 protein results from TCRdb running MiXCR on the multiplex PCR reads. The repertoire consists of about 250,000 distinct CDR3 sequences, with 22% occurring once and the leading ten covering around 64%. A few counts support this clonotype. The V and J ends lost 2 bases and 2 bases, in that order; junction bases with no gene match: 6. This CDR3 is 16 amino acids long.

This TCR was recovered from a young man with Graves' ophthalmopathy. This sequence joins TRBV12-3 or TRBV12-4 and TRBJ2-5, with 9 positions matching TRBD2. Sequencing was done on a sample of blood. The CDR3 sequence: CASSLWRAGGQETQYF. CDR3 nucleotides: TGTGCCAGCAGTTTATGGCGAGCGGGAGGTCAAGAGACCCAGTACTTC.